The text below deals with one T cell receptor (beta chain). This clonotype showed up just a few times. It has no known antigen specificity. No base quality information exists; no much larger clone differs at one position. Library creation used 5' RACE. These reads were obtained on a NextSeq 500. The TCR library protocol attached a unique molecular identifier to each TCR cDNA molecule to allow correction of PCR and sequencing errors. The authors' pipeline ran thus. TCR identification, UMI-based error correction and CDR3 extraction were performed with Decombinator tools. TCRs above a frequency of 2 per 1,000, corresponding to the top 1% of the tumor frequency distribution, were defined as expanded. Expanded tumor TCRs were classed as regional if statistically deemed absent (corrected P<0.05) from at least one tumor region, otherwise ubiquitous. Each repertoire was subsampled 100 times to 5,000 TCRs, after which Renyi diversity was computed with the R vegan package. CDR3 similarity networks were built from amino acid triplet string-kernel similarity, with CDR3s being connected when pairwise similarity was above 0.82. The public sequencing data were trimmed at Q25 with fastp and processed into clonotypes with MiXCR by TCRdb, which kept only in-frame beta chains. Rows merge per CDR3 protein into single entries with the most common DNA and genes. What appears here as the V and J calls and clone size reflects TCRdb's work, not the paper's. The sample records nearly 25,000 distinct CDR3 sequences, 8.8% of which are singletons. Over 7% of the sample lies in the top ten.

The CDR3 numbers 16 residues from cysteine through phenylalanine. Only the CDR3 region is kept as DNA, spanning 48 bases read in frame from base 1. CDR1 SGDLS and CDR2 YYNGEE are derived from the germline V gene. V is cut back by 3 bases and J by 4 bases, with 6 bases in the junction unmatched. The data are from a study of spatial heterogeneity in lung cancer (dated by TCRdb to the late 2010s). In the study overall: Beta-chain transcripts were consistently detected in greater numbers than alpha-chain transcripts, which likely reflects a higher abundance of beta-chain transcripts. Nonsynonymous mutation counts, determined by whole-exome sequencing of tumor tissue, were related to features of the TCR repertoire. In tumor regions, TCR transcript counts showed a strong correlation with a T cell transcriptional module score from matched bulk RNA-seq. In the raw uncorrected reads, each unique combination of TCR and UMI appeared more than ten times on average. The study quantitatively compared TCR alpha and beta repertoires across multiple tumor regions, matched nontumor lung and blood in non-small cell lung cancer. At surgery, some 220 tumor regions, fewer than 85 matched nontumor lung samples and 45 to 60 PBMC samples were TCR-sequenced for both alpha and beta chains. The investigation overall reported the following: Confirming at a functional level the hypothesis that regional TCRs recognize regional mutations was considered to require additional single-cell paired TCR alpha and beta sequencing. Estimated TCR-seq coverage of tumor T cells was only roughly 7% for alpha chains and approximately 12% for beta chains. The count of ubiquitous expanded TCRs correlated with the count of ubiquitous nonsynonymous mutations, and the count of regional expanded TCRs correlated with the count of regional nonsynonymous mutations. A correlation was observed between the number of expanded intratumoral alpha and beta TCRs and the tumor nonsynonymous mutation count.

In the paper's terms, the time point label means: sample taken at primary tumor resection. Samples were obtained from over 70 patients with early-stage, untreated non-small cell lung cancer from the lung TRACERx cohort. Whole RNA extracted from tumor and nontumor lung tissue, or from cryopreserved PBMC samples, was used for TCR sequencing without cell sorting. Only patients with enough RNA available from two or more tumor regions were chosen for TCR sequencing. Before selection, tumor and adjacent nontumor lung specimens were reviewed by a lung pathologist. The V and J segments used are TRBV9 and TRBJ2-2, with 10 middle bases fitting TRBD2. The TCR sequence derives from a male donor with early-stage non-small cell lung cancer. The material was lung tumor tissue, obtained at surgery. The DNA sequence reads TGTGCCAGCAGCGGAACTAGCGGGGCTACCACCGGGGAGCTGTTTTTT. It is translated as CASSGTSGATTGELFF.